The T cell receptor beta chain under discussion was sequenced for a study of shared clonotypes between healthy human individuals (dated by TCRdb to about 2020). Study-wide context: A couple of women and a few men aged 18 to 49 years were included in the cohort. For each donor, CD4 naive and CD4 memory were each given three plates, CD8 naive was given two plates, and CD8 memory was given one plate. The study deeply sequenced blood TCR repertoires of about 5 healthy adults to estimate repertoire size and the extent of clonotype sharing between individuals. To increase sequencing depth and limit assay-specific biases, TCR repertoire library preparation and sequencing were carried out by different laboratories using diverse techniques. Each donor's leukapheresis produced roughly between roughly 0.85 and 9 billion PBMCs.

Using the deep immunoSEQ assay, multiplex PCR amplified TCR CDR3 regions from genomic DNA. Extracted genomic DNA from each cell subset was distributed evenly across all wells of several immunoSEQ 96-well plates, and each plate was treated as a replicate. For sorted subsets, approximately 0.2 ug of genomic DNA, equivalent to some 30,000 T cell genomes, went into each replicate PCR. Purified libraries were measured with a Qubit 3.0 fluorometer, size-checked on a Bioanalyzer 2100, and measured again with the KAPA Library Quantification kit. Every immunoSEQ 96-well plate was sequenced on a dedicated single-read 150-cycle Illumina NextSeq 550 flow cell. The study's own analysis went as follows. The immunoSEQ output contained only junctional sequences without quality scores, so filtering could not match that applied to full-length reads. Sequences were annotated with PyIR, a Python wrapper for IgBLAST v1.9, and V/J genes and CDR3 were assigned using IMGT germline references. Any read was removed if the V/J assignment was weak (E-value above 1e-6), the CDR3 was missing, or the read contained stop codons, out-of-frame junctions, or ambiguous translated residues. V3J clonotypes were defined as sequences sharing an identical inferred V gene, J gene, and CDR3 amino acid sequence. Percentage overlap between repertoires was computed as shared unique clonotypes divided by the size of the smaller repertoire. Three approaches were used to assess repertoire richness: RTK rarefaction, the Chao1 estimator, and Recon v2.1 estimates of unobserved clonotypes. OLGA was used to compute generation probabilities for all TCRbeta clonotypes that the gDNA method yielded from a few donors. TCRdb took over this immuneACCESS table, retaining in-frame rearrangements with V and J assigned. Such tables are incomplete; in checked studies, under half of the missing clones stem from an unresolved V gene, and the remainder is unexplained. V and J calls and clone size follow that table, whereas D and trimming were derived from the DNA. Counted in this sample were around 2.5 million clones; 93% of them appeared once. The top ten clones comprise 0.36% of the sample.

The donors were healthy, HIV-negative adults who had no recently reported acute infections or vaccinations. Every donor was a Caucasian adult living in Nashville, Tennessee, USA. Magnetic negative selection was used to enrich CD4+ T cells, after which naive cells were positively selected on CD45RA and the negative fraction became the memory subset. After blood collection by leukapheresis, PBMCs were isolated using Ficoll-Histopaque density gradient centrifugation and then cryopreserved in the vapor phase of liquid nitrogen. Analytical flow cytometry was used to check the purity and quantity of each magnetically sorted T cell population. Genomic DNA was isolated from each sorted fraction and quantified by UV absorbance on a Nanodrop 2000c. Notes on this clone: Its antigen remains undetermined. Qualities for individual bases were not recorded, and no much larger clone is one base off.

Overall results and qualifications from the work: Rarefaction of sorted-subset datasets indicated incomplete sequencing despite the large sequencing depth. The small number of donors limited the genetic and exposure-history diversity represented. Approximately 5% of naive CD4, 3% to 4% of naive CD8, around 2.3% of memory CD4, and over 0.35% of memory CD8 clonotypes were shared across a few donors. Pairwise subsampling indicated that sequencing depth was expected to affect the degree of clonotype sharing among donors. Naive subsets generally had larger estimated clonotype richness than memory subsets did. Higher generation probabilities were observed for clonotypes shared by all four sorted-subset donors than for non-shared clonotypes. Sampling was limited to blood, and TCR repertoires in tissue likely differ from TCR repertoires in blood.

The sequence was collected from a man younger than 35 in good health. Some clones in this sample may be carry-over from other donors' samples. Input material: naive CD4+ T cells from PBMCs. This specimen's cell subset or site label, per the study, means: CD45RA+ positively selected.

The nucleotide sequence reads TGCAGCGGAAGAGGGGGAGGGCCCGGAGAGACCCAGTACTTC. The resulting protein is CSGRGGGPGETQYF. The chain was built from TRBV29-1 and TRBJ2-5; possibly the D gene is TRBD2, per 7 matching bases. CDR1 and CDR2 (SQVTM, ANQGSEA) derive from the germline V gene. The CDR3 runs 14 amino acids, cysteine and phenylalanine included. Only the CDR3 portion is preserved as DNA: 42 bases, with reading frame beginning at the first base. The V end loses 7 bases and the J end loses 4 bases, and a stretch of 19 bases separates them. The CDR3 plus the reference TRBV29-1 and TRBJ2-5 genes for the other parts give the full variable domain: SAVISQKPSRDICQRGTSLTIQCQVDSQVTMMFWYRQQPGQSLTLIATANQGSEATYESGFVIDKFPISRPNLTFSTLTVSNMSPEDSSIYLCSGRGGGPGETQYFGPGTRLLVL.